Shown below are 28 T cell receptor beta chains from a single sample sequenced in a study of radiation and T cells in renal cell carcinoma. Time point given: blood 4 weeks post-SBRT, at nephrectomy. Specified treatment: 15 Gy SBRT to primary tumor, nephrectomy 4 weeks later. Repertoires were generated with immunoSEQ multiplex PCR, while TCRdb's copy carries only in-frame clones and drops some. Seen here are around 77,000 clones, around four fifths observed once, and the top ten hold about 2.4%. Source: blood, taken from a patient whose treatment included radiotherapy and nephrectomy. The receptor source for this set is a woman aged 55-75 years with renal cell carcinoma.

The DNA for the CDR3 is TGTGCCATCAGTGAGTCCTCGTATCTAGCGGGGTACTACAATGAGCAGTTCTTC. It is translated as CAISESSYLAGYYNEQFF. The gene calls are TRBV10-3 and TRBJ2-1, with TRBD2 matching over 9 bases. The CDR3 has 18 amino acids. V was pared by 0 bases and J by 3 bases, with 9 bases of the junction left unmatched. CDR1 and CDR2 from the germline V gene are ENHRY and SYGVKD.

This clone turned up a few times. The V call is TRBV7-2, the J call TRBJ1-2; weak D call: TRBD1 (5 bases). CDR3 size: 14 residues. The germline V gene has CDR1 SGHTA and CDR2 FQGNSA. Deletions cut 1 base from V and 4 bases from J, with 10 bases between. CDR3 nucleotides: TGTGCCAGCAGCTTAGTACAGGCGGGCTATGGCTACACCTTC. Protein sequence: CASSLVQAGYGYTF.

In nucleotides, the CDR3 is TGCGCCAGCAGCCTTACGGGTAATGAAAAACTGTTTTTT. This codes for CASSLTGNEKLFF. This chain uses TRBV5-1 with TRBJ1-4; D unresolved. The CDR3 is 13 residues long. The germline V gene has CDR1 SGHRS and CDR2 YFSETQ. V dropped 4 bases and J dropped 4 bases, with 8 bases sitting between them.

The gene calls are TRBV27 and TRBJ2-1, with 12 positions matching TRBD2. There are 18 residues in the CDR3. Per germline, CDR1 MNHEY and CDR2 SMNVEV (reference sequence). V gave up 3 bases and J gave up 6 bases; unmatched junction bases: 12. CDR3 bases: TGTGCCAGCAGTTTTCTGCCGACTAGCGGGAGAGTCGTCAATGAGCAGTTCTTC. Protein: CASSFLPTSGRVVNEQFF.

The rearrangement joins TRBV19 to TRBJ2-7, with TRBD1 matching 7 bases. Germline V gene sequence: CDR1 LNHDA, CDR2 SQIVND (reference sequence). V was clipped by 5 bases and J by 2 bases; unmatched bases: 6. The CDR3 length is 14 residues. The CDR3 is CASSYRDSTYEQYF. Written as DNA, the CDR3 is TGTGCCAGTAGTTACCGGGACAGCACCTACGAGCAGTACTTC.

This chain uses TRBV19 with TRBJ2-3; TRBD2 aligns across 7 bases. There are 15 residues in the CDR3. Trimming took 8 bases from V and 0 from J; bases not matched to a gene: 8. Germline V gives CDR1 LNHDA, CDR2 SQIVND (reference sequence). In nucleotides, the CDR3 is TGTGCCAGTCGACTCGGCGGGAGTAGCACAGATACGCAGTATTTT. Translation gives CASRLGGSSTDTQYF.

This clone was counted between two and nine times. This CDR3 reads CASSDLQGPSTDTQYF. The CDR3 coding sequence is TGTGCCAGCAGCGATCTACAGGGCCCTAGCACAGATACGCAGTATTTT. The rearrangement uses TRBV7-9 and TRBJ2-3; tentative D call: TRBD1 (6 bases). Germline CDR1 SEHNR, CDR2 FQNEAQ (reference sequence). The CDR3 has 16 amino acids. Trimming stripped 5 bases from V and 0 bases from J, with 15 bases between.

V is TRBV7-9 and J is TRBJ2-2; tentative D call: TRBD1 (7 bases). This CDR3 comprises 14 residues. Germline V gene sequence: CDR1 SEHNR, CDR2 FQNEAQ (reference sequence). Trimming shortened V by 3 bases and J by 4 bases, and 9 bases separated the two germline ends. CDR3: CASSFQGGTGELFF. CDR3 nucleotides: TGTGCCAGCAGCTTCCAGGGGGGCACCGGGGAGCTGTTTTTT.

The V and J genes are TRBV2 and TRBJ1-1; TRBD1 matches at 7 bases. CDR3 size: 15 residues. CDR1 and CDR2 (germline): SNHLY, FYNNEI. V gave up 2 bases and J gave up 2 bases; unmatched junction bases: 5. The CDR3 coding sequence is TGTGCCAGCAGTGAATACAGGGGTATAAACACTGAAGCTTTCTTT. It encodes CASSEYRGINTEAFF.

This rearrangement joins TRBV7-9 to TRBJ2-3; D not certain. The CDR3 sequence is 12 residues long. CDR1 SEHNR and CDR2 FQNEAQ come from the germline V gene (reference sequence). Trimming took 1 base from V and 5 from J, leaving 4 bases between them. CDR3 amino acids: CASSLEVDTQYF. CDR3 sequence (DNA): TGTGCCAGCAGCTTAGAGGTAGATACGCAGTATTTT. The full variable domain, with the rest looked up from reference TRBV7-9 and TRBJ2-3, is DTGVSQNPRHKITKRGQNVTFRCDPISEHNRLYWYRQTLGQGPEFLTYFQNEAQLEKSRLLSDRFSAERPKGSFSTLEIQRTEQGDSAMYLCASSLEVDTQYFGPGTRLTVL.

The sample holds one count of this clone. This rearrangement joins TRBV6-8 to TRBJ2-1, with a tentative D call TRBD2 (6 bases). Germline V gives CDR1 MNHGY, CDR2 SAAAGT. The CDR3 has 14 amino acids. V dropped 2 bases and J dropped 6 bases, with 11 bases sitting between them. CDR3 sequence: CASSYDRSGNEQFF. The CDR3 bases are TGTGCCAGCAGTTACGACCGTAGCGGCAATGAGCAGTTCTTC.

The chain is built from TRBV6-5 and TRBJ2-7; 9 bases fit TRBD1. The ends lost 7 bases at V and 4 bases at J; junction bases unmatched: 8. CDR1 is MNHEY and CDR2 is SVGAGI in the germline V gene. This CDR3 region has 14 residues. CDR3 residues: CASTSPGQGYEQYF. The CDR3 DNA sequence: TGTGCCAGCACATCGCCCGGACAGGGGTACGAGCAGTACTTC.

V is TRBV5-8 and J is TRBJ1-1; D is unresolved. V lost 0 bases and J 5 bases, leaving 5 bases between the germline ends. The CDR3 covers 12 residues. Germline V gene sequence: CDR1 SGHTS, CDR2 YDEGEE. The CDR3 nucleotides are TGTGCCAGCAGCTTGGAGTGGACTGAAGCTTTCTTT. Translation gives CASSLEWTEAFF.

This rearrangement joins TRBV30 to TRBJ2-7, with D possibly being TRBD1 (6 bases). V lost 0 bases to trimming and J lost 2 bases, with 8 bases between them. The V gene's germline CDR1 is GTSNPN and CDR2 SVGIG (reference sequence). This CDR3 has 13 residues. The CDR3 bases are TGTGCCTGGAGTGTACGACAGGCCTACGAGCAGTACTTC. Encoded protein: CAWSVRQAYEQYF. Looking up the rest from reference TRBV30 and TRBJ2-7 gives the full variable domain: SQTIHQWPATLVQPVGSPLSLECTVEGTSNPNLYWYRQAAGRGLQLLFYSVGIGQISSEVPQNLSASRPQDRQFILSSKKLLLSDSGFYLCAWSVRQAYEQYFGPGTRLTVT.

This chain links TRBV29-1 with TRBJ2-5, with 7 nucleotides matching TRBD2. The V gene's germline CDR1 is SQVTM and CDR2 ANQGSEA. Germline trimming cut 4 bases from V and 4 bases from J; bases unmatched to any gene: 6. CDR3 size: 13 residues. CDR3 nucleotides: TGCAGCGTTGGGGGGGGAGGGCTAGAGACCCAGTACTTC. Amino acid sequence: CSVGGGGLETQYF.

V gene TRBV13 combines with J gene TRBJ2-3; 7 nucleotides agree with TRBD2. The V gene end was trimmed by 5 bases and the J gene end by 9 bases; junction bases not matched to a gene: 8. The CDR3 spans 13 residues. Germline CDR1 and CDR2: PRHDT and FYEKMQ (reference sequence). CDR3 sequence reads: CASSPGGGVTQYF. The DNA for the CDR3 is TGTGCCAGCAGCCCTGGGGGGGGTGTAACGCAGTATTTT.

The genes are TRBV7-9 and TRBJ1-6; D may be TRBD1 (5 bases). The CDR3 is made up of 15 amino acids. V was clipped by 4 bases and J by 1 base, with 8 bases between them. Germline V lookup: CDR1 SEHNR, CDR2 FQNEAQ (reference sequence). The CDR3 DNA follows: TGTGCCAGCAGCTCGGGGGGTTCCTATAATTCACCCCTCCACTTT. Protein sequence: CASSSGGSYNSPLHF.

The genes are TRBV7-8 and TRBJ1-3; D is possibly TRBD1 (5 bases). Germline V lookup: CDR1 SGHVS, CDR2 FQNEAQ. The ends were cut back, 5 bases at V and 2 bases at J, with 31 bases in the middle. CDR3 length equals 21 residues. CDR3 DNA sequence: TGTGCCAGCAGCCCAACCCTGGCGGGCGTAGGGCTCTTGGGGCCTGGAAACACCATATATTTT. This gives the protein CASSPTLAGVGLLGPGNTIYF.

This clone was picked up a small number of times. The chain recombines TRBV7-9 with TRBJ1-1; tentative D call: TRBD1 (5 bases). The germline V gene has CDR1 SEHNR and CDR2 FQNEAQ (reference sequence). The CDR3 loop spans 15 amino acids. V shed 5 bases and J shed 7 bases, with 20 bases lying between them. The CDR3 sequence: CASSDAVGTEGEAFF. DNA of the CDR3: TGTGCCAGCAGCGACGCAGTCGGGACGGAAGGTGAAGCTTTCTTT.

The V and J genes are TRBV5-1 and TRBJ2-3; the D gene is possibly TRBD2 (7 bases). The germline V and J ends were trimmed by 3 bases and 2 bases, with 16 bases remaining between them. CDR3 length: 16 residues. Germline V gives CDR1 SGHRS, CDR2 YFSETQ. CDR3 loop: CASSYKRDTSTDTQYF. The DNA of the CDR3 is TGCGCCAGCAGCTACAAGCGGGACACATCCACAGATACGCAGTATTTT. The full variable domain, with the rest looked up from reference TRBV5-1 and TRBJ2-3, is KAGVTQTPRYLIKTRGQQVTLSCSPISGHRSVSWYQQTPGQGLQFLFEYFSETQRNKGNFPGRFSGRQFSNSRSEMNVSTLELGDSALYLCASSYKRDTSTDTQYFGPGTRLTVL.

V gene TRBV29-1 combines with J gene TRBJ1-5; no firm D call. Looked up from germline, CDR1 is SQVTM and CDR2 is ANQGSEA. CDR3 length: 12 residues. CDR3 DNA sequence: TGCAGTGTTCGGGATAGCAATCAGCCCCAGCATTTT. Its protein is CSVRDSNQPQHF.

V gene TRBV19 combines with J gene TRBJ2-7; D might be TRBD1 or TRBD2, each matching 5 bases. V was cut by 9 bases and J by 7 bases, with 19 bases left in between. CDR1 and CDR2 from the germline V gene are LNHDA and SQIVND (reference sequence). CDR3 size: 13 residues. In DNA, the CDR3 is TGTGCCAGCTGCTCGGGGCGGACGGCTGAGCAGTACTTC. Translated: CASCSGRTAEQYF. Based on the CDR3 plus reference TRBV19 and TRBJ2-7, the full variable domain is DGGITQSPKYLFRKEGQNVTLSCEQNLNHDAMYWYRQDPGQGLRLIYYSQIVNDFQKGDIAEGYSVSREKKESFPLTVTSAQKNPTAFYLCASCSGRTAEQYFGPGTRLTVT.

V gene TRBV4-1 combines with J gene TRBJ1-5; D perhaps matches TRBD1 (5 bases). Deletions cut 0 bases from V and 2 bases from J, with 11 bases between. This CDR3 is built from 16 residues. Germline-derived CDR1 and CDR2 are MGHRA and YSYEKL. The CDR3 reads CASSQDGGIGNQPQHF. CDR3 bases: TGCGCCAGCAGCCAAGATGGGGGGATTGGCAATCAGCCCCAGCATTTT.

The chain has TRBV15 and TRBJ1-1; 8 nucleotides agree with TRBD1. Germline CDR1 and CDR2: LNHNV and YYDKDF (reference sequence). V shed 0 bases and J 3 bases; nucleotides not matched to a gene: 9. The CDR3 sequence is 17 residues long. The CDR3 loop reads CATSRDRTGLRYTEAFF. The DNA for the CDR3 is TGTGCCACCAGCAGAGACCGGACAGGGCTAAGGTACACTGAAGCTTTCTTT.

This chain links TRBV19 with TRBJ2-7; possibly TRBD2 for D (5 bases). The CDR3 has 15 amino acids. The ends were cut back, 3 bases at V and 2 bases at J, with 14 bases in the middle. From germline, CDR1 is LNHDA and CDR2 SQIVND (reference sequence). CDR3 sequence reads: CASSIFYGLTYEQYF. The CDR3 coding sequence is TGTGCCAGTAGTATCTTTTACGGACTGACCTACGAGCAGTACTTC.

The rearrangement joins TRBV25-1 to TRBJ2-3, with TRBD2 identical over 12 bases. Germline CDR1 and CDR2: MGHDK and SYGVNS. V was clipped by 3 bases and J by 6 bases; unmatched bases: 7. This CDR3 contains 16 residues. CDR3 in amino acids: CASSDLTSGRGDTQYF. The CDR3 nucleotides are TGTGCCAGCAGTGACCTGACTAGCGGGAGAGGCGATACGCAGTATTTT.

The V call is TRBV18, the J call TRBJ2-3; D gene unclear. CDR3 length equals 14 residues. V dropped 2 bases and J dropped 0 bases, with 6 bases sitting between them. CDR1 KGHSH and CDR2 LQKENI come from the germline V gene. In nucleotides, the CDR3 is TGTGCCAGCTCACCAGACTCTAGCACAGATACGCAGTATTTT. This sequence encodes CASSPDSSTDTQYF.

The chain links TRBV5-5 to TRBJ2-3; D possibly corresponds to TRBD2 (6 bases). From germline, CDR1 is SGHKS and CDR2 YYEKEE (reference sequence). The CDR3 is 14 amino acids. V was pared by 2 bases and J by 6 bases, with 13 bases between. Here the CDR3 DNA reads TGTGCCAGCAGCTTCGACACGGGGGTGGATACGCAGTATTTT. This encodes CASSFDTGVDTQYF.